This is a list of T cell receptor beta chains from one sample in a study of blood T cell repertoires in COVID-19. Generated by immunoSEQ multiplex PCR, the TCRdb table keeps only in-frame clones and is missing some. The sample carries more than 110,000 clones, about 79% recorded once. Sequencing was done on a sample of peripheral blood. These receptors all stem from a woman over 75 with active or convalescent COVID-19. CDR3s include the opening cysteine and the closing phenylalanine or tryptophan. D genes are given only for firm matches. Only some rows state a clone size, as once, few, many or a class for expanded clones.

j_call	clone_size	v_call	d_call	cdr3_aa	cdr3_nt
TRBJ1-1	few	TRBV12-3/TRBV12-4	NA	CASREARNTEAFF	TGTGCCAGCAGAGAAGCGAGGAACACTGAAGCTTTCTTT
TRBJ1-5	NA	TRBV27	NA	CASSLTVNQPQHF	TGTGCCAGCAGTTTGACAGTCAATCAGCCCCAGCATTTT
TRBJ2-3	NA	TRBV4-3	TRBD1	CASSQLGTGGRGDTQYF	TGCGCCAGCAGCCAACTAGGGACAGGGGGCCGTGGAGATACGCAGTATTTT
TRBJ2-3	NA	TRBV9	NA	CASSFPGSSTDTQYF	TGTGCCAGCAGCTTCCCGGGGTCTAGCACAGATACGCAGTATTTT
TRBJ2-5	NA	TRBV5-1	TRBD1	CASSLTGTGPETQYF	TGCGCCAGCAGTTTGACCGGGACAGGGCCTGAGACCCAGTACTTC
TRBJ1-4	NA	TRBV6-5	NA	CASSSTATNEKLFF	TGTGCCAGCAGTTCGACAGCAACTAATGAAAAACTGTTTTTT
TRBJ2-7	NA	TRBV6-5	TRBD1	CASSYGRQGAHEQYF	TGTGCCAGCAGTTACGGAAGACAGGGGGCACACGAGCAGTACTTC
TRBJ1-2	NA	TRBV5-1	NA	CASSLAQAIGYGYTF	TGCGCCAGCAGCTTGGCCCAGGCCATCGGCTATGGCTACACCTTC
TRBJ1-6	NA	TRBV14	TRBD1	CASSSVEGQNSPLHF	TGTGCCAGCAGCTCTGTAGAGGGACAGAATTCACCCCTCCACTTT
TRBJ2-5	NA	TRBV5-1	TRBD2	CASSPGPGGDETQYF	TGCGCCAGCAGCCCAGGACCGGGGGGGGATGAGACCCAGTACTTC
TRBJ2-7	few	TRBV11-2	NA	CASSLDSYEQYF	TGTGCCAGCAGCCTCGACAGCTACGAGCAGTACTTC
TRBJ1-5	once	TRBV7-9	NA	CASSLERTVRYSNQPQHF	TGTGCCAGCAGCTTAGAAAGGACAGTGAGATATAGCAATCAGCCCCAGCATTTT
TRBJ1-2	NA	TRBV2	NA	CASSAGLYGYTF	TGTGCCAGCAGTGCAGGTCTATATGGCTACACCTTC
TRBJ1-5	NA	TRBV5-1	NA	CASSLDGQSFGPQHF	TGCGCCAGCAGCTTGGACGGACAGTCCTTCGGGCCCCAGCATTTT
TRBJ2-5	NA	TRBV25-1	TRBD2	CASSGGTSGGETQYF	TGTGCCAGCAGTGGTGGGACTAGCGGGGGAGAGACCCAGTACTTC
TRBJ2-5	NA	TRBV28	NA	CASRFMETQYF	TGTGCCAGCAGGTTCATGGAGACCCAGTACTTC
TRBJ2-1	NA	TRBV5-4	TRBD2	CASSSTSGGGRNNEQFF	TGTGCCAGCAGCTCGACTAGCGGGGGTGGTCGAAACAATGAGCAGTTCTTC
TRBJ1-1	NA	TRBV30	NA	CAWKVAPTAFF	TGTGCCTGGAAAGTAGCGCCTACAGCTTTCTTT
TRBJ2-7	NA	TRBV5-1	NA	CASSLEQSRYEQYF	TGCGCCAGCAGCTTGGAACAGTCTCGATACGAGCAGTACTTC